A selection of T cell receptor beta chains follows, all from one sample in a study of cytomegalovirus exposure and HLA in healthy donors. Using immunoSEQ multiplex PCR, the repertoire was profiled, and TCRdb retains in-frame clones only, with some absent. The table shows a few hundred thousand clones, with 80% to 90% occurring only once. The specimen was PBMCs. These TCRs come from a woman aged 18-29 years in good health and CMV-seronegative. The CDR3 runs from the conserved cysteine through the conserved F or W. Fields, in order: D gene, V gene, clone size, J gene, CDR3 protein, CDR3 DNA. A D gene is named only where the DNA matches it firmly. Size is omitted from some rows. Given values are once, few, many or a class for expanded clones.

D: TRBD2; V: TRBV6-1; size: NA; J: TRBJ2-7; CDR3: CASITAGGIYEQYF; DNA: TGTGCCAGCATTACAGCGGGAGGAATCTACGAGCAGTACTTC
D: TRBD2; V: TRBV7-6; size: NA; J: TRBJ2-2; CDR3: CASSPGRGGYTGELFF; DNA: TGTGCCAGCAGTCCGGGGCGCGGGGGATACACCGGGGAGCTGTTTTTT
D: NA; V: TRBV23-1; size: NA; J: TRBJ1-2; CDR3: CASSLRGPPHYGYTF; DNA: TGCGCCAGCAGTCTCCGAGGGCCTCCCCACTATGGCTACACCTTC
D: NA; V: TRBV11-2; size: once; J: TRBJ2-1; CDR3: CASSLRDSPYNEQFF; DNA: TGTGCCAGCAGCTTACGAGACTCCCCCTACAATGAGCAGTTCTTC
D: TRBD1; V: TRBV6-1; size: NA; J: TRBJ2-7; CDR3: CASSGRQGATLRPPEQYF; DNA: TGTGCCAGCAGTGGCCGACAGGGGGCTACCCTCCGGCCCCCCGAGCAGTACTTC
D: NA; V: TRBV4-1; size: few; J: TRBJ2-7; CDR3: CASSQGVRESRWEQYF; DNA: TGCGCCAGCAGCCAAGGAGTACGGGAGAGCCGGTGGGAGCAGTACTTC
D: TRBD1; V: TRBV6-5; size: NA; J: TRBJ1-1; CDR3: CASRRQGGTEAFF; DNA: TGTGCCAGCAGGAGACAGGGGGGCACTGAAGCTTTCTTT
D: NA; V: TRBV5-6; size: NA; J: TRBJ1-2; CDR3: CASSLEAGGYTF; DNA: TGTGCCAGCAGCTTGGAGGCGGGTGGCTACACCTTC
D: TRBD1; V: TRBV2; size: NA; J: TRBJ2-5; CDR3: CASRQGAQETQYF; DNA: TGTGCCAGCCGACAGGGGGCCCAAGAGACCCAGTACTTC
D: NA; V: TRBV6-1; size: few; J: TRBJ1-2; CDR3: CASSEVREARGYTF; DNA: TGTGCCAGCAGTGAAGTCAGGGAAGCTCGTGGCTACACCTTC
D: TRBD1; V: TRBV11-2; size: NA; J: TRBJ2-3; CDR3: CASSYSGTGATDTQYF; DNA: TGTGCCAGCAGCTACTCCGGGACAGGGGCCACAGATACGCAGTATTTT
D: NA; V: TRBV6-5; size: once; J: TRBJ2-6; CDR3: CASSYLTVGANVLTF; DNA: TGTGCCAGCAGTTACTTGACAGTTGGGGCCAACGTCCTGACTTTC
D: NA; V: TRBV14; size: NA; J: TRBJ1-1; CDR3: CASSHDGYAFF; DNA: TGTGCCAGCAGCCACGACGGGTACGCTTTCTTT
D: TRBD2; V: TRBV14; size: NA; J: TRBJ2-1; CDR3: CASSQGHGGGSYNEQFF; DNA: TGTGCCAGCAGCCAAGGTCACGGCGGGGGCTCCTACAATGAGCAGTTCTTC
D: NA; V: TRBV2; size: once; J: TRBJ2-4; CDR3: CASSIQGFDKNIQYF; DNA: TGTGCCAGCAGTATACAGGGTTTCGACAAAAACATTCAGTACTTC
D: NA; V: TRBV5-8; size: NA; J: TRBJ2-3; CDR3: CASSATTRADTQYF; DNA: TGTGCCAGCAGCGCAACAACCAGGGCGGATACGCAGTATTTT
D: NA; V: TRBV7-2; size: NA; J: TRBJ2-1; CDR3: CASLLLGATSYNEQFF; DNA: TGTGCCAGTCTCTTGCTGGGGGCGACGTCCTACAATGAGCAGTTCTTC
D: NA; V: TRBV29-1; size: NA; J: TRBJ1-5; CDR3: CSVGQSNQPQHF; DNA: TGCAGCGTTGGGCAGAGCAATCAGCCCCAGCATTTT
D: NA; V: TRBV15; size: NA; J: TRBJ2-2; CDR3: CATSRDRFLDYGGELFF; DNA: TGTGCCACCAGCAGAGATAGATTTCTCGACTACGGCGGGGAGCTGTTTTTT
D: TRBD1; V: TRBV19; size: NA; J: TRBJ1-1; CDR3: CASSLDRGRTEAFF; DNA: TGTGCCAGTAGCCTCGACAGGGGGAGGACTGAAGCTTTCTTT
D: TRBD2; V: TRBV5-1; size: NA; J: TRBJ2-1; CDR3: CASSFRTSGRVAYNEQFF; DNA: TGCGCCAGCAGCTTCCGGACTAGCGGGAGGGTTGCTTACAATGAGCAGTTCTTC
D: NA; V: TRBV6-5; size: NA; J: TRBJ1-1; CDR3: CASTKSLVFTEAFF; DNA: TGTGCCAGTACTAAATCTCTAGTTTTCACTGAAGCTTTCTTT
D: TRBD2; V: TRBV5-1; size: once; J: TRBJ2-1; CDR3: CASSHSSGGYNEQFF; DNA: TGCGCCAGCAGCCACTCTAGCGGGGGTTACAATGAGCAGTTCTTC
D: NA; V: TRBV30; size: once; J: TRBJ1-2; CDR3: CAWLRTAIYGYTF; DNA: TGTGCCTGGCTTAGGACAGCGATCTATGGCTACACCTTC
D: NA; V: TRBV12-2; size: NA; J: TRBJ2-1; CDR3: CASRSRTSGRNNEQFF; DNA: TGTGCAAGTCGCTCCCGGACTAGCGGGAGAAACAATGAGCAGTTCTTC
D: NA; V: TRBV7-9; size: NA; J: TRBJ2-5; CDR3: CASSLSAELETQYF; DNA: TGTGCCAGCAGCTTAAGTGCGGAGTTGGAGACCCAGTACTTC
D: NA; V: TRBV5-1; size: NA; J: TRBJ2-1; CDR3: CASSLGAADNEQFF; DNA: TGCGCCAGCAGCTTGGGGGCAGCCGACAATGAGCAGTTCTTC
D: TRBD1; V: TRBV27; size: NA; J: TRBJ1-2; CDR3: CASSFLKGAHGYTF; DNA: TGTGCCAGCAGTTTCTTAAAGGGGGCCCATGGCTACACCTTC
D: NA; V: TRBV9; size: NA; J: TRBJ1-2; CDR3: CASSDGGRGHLYGYTF; DNA: TGTGCCAGCAGCGATGGGGGGAGGGGCCACCTCTATGGCTACACCTTC
D: NA; V: TRBV15; size: once; J: TRBJ2-3; CDR3: CATSRWTSLGGTDTQYF; DNA: TGTGCCACCAGCAGATGGACCTCTCTTGGGGGGACAGATACGCAGTATTTT
D: NA; V: TRBV7-6; size: NA; J: TRBJ2-1; CDR3: CASSLTAISYNEQFF; DNA: TGTGCCAGCAGCCTTACCGCGATCTCCTACAATGAGCAGTTCTTC
D: NA; V: TRBV23-1; size: many; J: TRBJ1-5; CDR3: CASTVRTAYQPQHF; DNA: TGCGCCAGCACTGTAAGGACTGCATATCAGCCCCAGCATTTT
D: NA; V: TRBV9; size: NA; J: TRBJ1-2; CDR3: CASSVGSGGYTF; DNA: TGTGCCAGCAGCGTAGGGAGCGGGGGCTACACCTTC
D: TRBD1; V: TRBV5-6; size: NA; J: TRBJ1-6; CDR3: CASAGTGIDNSPLHF; DNA: TGTGCCAGCGCTGGGACAGGGATTGATAATTCACCCCTCCACTTT
D: TRBD1; V: TRBV5-1; size: NA; J: TRBJ1-2; CDR3: CASSPPGQKGYTF; DNA: TGCGCCAGCAGCCCTCCGGGACAGAAGGGCTACACCTTC
D: NA; V: TRBV14; size: NA; J: TRBJ2-7; CDR3: CASSQGQGGYEQYF; DNA: TGTGCCAGCAGCCAAGGACAGGGAGGCTACGAGCAGTACTTC
D: NA; V: TRBV6-6; size: NA; J: TRBJ1-1; CDR3: CASRGDIRTFGEAFF; DNA: TGTGCCAGCAGGGGGGACATACGGACCTTTGGCGAAGCTTTCTTT
D: TRBD1; V: TRBV30; size: NA; J: TRBJ1-2; CDR3: CAYNRLEGAGGYTF; DNA: TGTGCCTATAACCGCCTGGAGGGGGCAGGCGGCTACACCTTC
D: TRBD1; V: TRBV30; size: NA; J: TRBJ2-7; CDR3: CAWSVGTGPPGEQYF; DNA: TGTGCCTGGAGTGTAGGGACAGGGCCGCCGGGCGAGCAGTACTTC
D: NA; V: TRBV27; size: NA; J: TRBJ1-1; CDR3: CASSFGTLNTEAFF; DNA: TGTGCCAGCAGTTTTGGCACCTTGAACACTGAAGCTTTCTTT
D: NA; V: TRBV10-1; size: NA; J: TRBJ1-5; CDR3: CASTHGEAGVQPQHF; DNA: TGCGCCAGCACCCACGGTGAGGCAGGGGTTCAGCCCCAGCATTTT
D: TRBD2; V: TRBV7-7; size: NA; J: TRBJ2-5; CDR3: CASSLESGGAVETQYF; DNA: TGTGCTAGCAGCTTAGAGAGCGGGGGGGCCGTTGAGACCCAGTACTTC
D: NA; V: TRBV10-1; size: NA; J: TRBJ1-1; CDR3: CASSESGQNTEAFF; DNA: TGCGCCAGCAGTGAGTCTGGACAGAACACTGAAGCTTTCTTT
D: TRBD1; V: TRBV27; size: NA; J: TRBJ1-2; CDR3: CASSLGTGDGYTF; DNA: TGTGCCAGCAGTTTAGGGACAGGGGATGGCTACACCTTC
D: NA; V: TRBV6-5; size: NA; J: TRBJ1-2; CDR3: CASWSGYGYTF; DNA: TGTGCCAGCTGGAGTGGCTATGGCTACACCTTC
D: TRBD1; V: TRBV6-1; size: NA; J: TRBJ1-2; CDR3: CASSSTGSYGYTF; DNA: TGTGCCAGCAGCTCGACAGGGAGCTATGGCTACACCTTC
D: NA; V: TRBV5-1; size: NA; J: TRBJ1-3; CDR3: CASSKTQGTAGNTIYF; DNA: TGCGCCAGCAGCAAGACACAGGGAACGGCTGGAAACACCATATATTTT
D: NA; V: TRBV9; size: NA; J: TRBJ2-7; CDR3: CASSQSYEQYF; DNA: TGTGCCAGCAGCCAGTCCTACGAGCAGTACTTC
D: NA; V: TRBV18; size: NA; J: TRBJ1-2; CDR3: CASSPGGRYGYTF; DNA: TGTGCCAGCTCACCGGGGGGGCGGTATGGCTACACCTTC
D: TRBD1; V: TRBV11-3; size: NA; J: TRBJ2-2; CDR3: CASSLRISRGLRTGELFF; DNA: TGTGCCAGCAGCTTGAGGATTTCTAGGGGGCTGAGGACCGGGGAGCTGTTTTTT
D: NA; V: TRBV7-9; size: NA; J: TRBJ2-7; CDR3: CASSLEQGPYEQYF; DNA: TGTGCCAGCAGCTTAGAGCAGGGGCCCTACGAGCAGTACTTC
D: NA; V: TRBV19; size: NA; J: TRBJ1-1; CDR3: CASRISTDHTEAFF; DNA: TGTGCCAGTAGGATCTCGACAGATCACACTGAAGCTTTCTTT
D: NA; V: TRBV7-2; size: NA; J: TRBJ2-2; CDR3: CASSERSGAAGTGELFF; DNA: TGTGCCAGCAGCGAGAGGAGCGGCGCAGCGGGCACCGGGGAGCTGTTTTTT
D: TRBD1; V: TRBV6-5; size: NA; J: TRBJ2-7; CDR3: CASSYRDRGYEQYF; DNA: TGTGCCAGCAGTTACCGGGACAGGGGGTACGAGCAGTACTTC
D: TRBD2; V: TRBV11-2; size: NA; J: TRBJ2-7; CDR3: CASSLEVAGGSYEQYF; DNA: TGTGCCAGCAGCTTAGAGGTAGCGGGGGGCTCCTACGAGCAGTACTTC
D: TRBD1; V: TRBV11-2; size: few; J: TRBJ1-1; CDR3: CASSRQGTGTEAFF; DNA: TGTGCCAGCAGCCGACAGGGGACGGGGACTGAAGCTTTCTTT
D: TRBD1; V: TRBV28; size: NA; J: TRBJ1-2; CDR3: CASSAPGQGDGYTF; DNA: TGTGCCAGCAGTGCGCCGGGACAGGGCGATGGCTACACCTTC
D: TRBD1; V: TRBV5-6; size: once; J: TRBJ1-2; CDR3: CASSVGTGSYGYTF; DNA: TGTGCCAGCAGCGTGGGGACAGGCAGCTATGGCTACACCTTC
D: NA; V: TRBV30; size: once; J: TRBJ1-5; CDR3: CAWSETGSNQPQHF; DNA: TGTGCCTGGAGTGAGACAGGTAGCAATCAGCCCCAGCATTTT